These 25 T cell receptor beta chains came from one sample sequenced in a study of spatial heterogeneity in lung cancer. One entry per CDR3 protein, called by TCRdb with MiXCR from the 5' RACE reads. The profile shows 60,000 to 90,000 distinct CDR3 sequences, roughly 8% of them singletons. The time point here: sample taken at primary tumor resection. This specimen was PBMCs, taken at surgery. The receptor set was obtained from a male donor with early-stage non-small cell lung cancer.

This clonotype was recorded many times. The chain is built from TRBV7-2 and TRBJ2-6; no reliable D call. Germline loops: CDR1 SGHTA, CDR2 FQGNSA. The germline V and J ends were trimmed by 0 bases and 0 bases, with 3 bases remaining between them. The CDR3 sequence is 15 residues long. The CDR3, as DNA: TGTGCCAGCAGCTTAGCAGTCTCTGGGGCCAACGTCCTGACTTTC. Its translation is CASSLAVSGANVLTF.

This clonotype has at least ten counts. The V call is TRBV11-1, the J call TRBJ2-1; D possibly corresponds to TRBD2 (6 bases). Trimming took off 5 bases at V and 7 bases at J, with 18 bases between the two ends. CDR1 is SGHAT, CDR2 FQDESV, per germline (reference sequence). CDR3 length: 15 amino acids. Here the CDR3 DNA reads TGTGCCAGCAGCCGCGGCACACCCCGGGGGAATGAGCAGTTCTTC. It is translated as CASSRGTPRGNEQFF.

This clonotype was found many times. The gene calls are TRBV29-1 and TRBJ2-7; TRBD1 or TRBD2 may be the D gene (5 bases each). The CDR3 contains 13 residues. V lost 4 bases and J 3 bases, leaving 13 bases between the germline ends. Germline V gives CDR1 SQVTM, CDR2 ANQGSEA. CDR3: CSVGPGPHYEQYF. CDR3 nucleotide sequence: TGCAGCGTTGGGCCGGGACCGCACTACGAGCAGTACTTC.

This clonotype was recorded many times. This sequence joins TRBV4-3 and TRBJ2-1, with D possibly TRBD1 on 6 matching bases. V lost 3 bases to trimming and J lost 5 bases, with 17 bases between them. The CDR3 length is 16 residues. Germline V gene lookup returns CDR1 LGHNA and CDR2 YSLEER. The DNA of the CDR3 is TGCGCCAGCAGCCATTTGGGGGCTAGTATCCACAATGAGCAGTTCTTC. The encoded protein is CASSHLGASIHNEQFF.

The chain is built from TRBV5-1 and TRBJ1-1; no reliable D call. The CDR3 has 16 amino acids. V gave up 4 bases and J gave up 0 bases, with 16 bases separating them. CDR1 and CDR2 from the germline V gene are SGHRS and YFSETQ. The CDR3 bases are TGCGCCAGCAGCCCCACCTCGGGCAGGATGAACACTGAAGCTTTCTTT. Translation: CASSPTSGRMNTEAFF.

Written as DNA, the CDR3 is TGTGCCAGCAGCACGGGACTAGCGGGCAGTGGAATTCAAGAGACCCAGTACTTC. Protein: CASSTGLAGSGIQETQYF. The chain uses TRBV7-2 and TRBJ2-5; 12 bases fit TRBD2. V lost 5 bases to trimming and J lost 2 bases; unmatched junction nucleotides: 12. The germline gives CDR1 SGHTA, CDR2 FQGNSA. The CDR3 is 18 amino acids. Full variable domain (rest looked up from reference TRBV7-2 and TRBJ2-5): GAGVSQSPSNKVTEKGKDVELRCDPISGHTALYWYRQSLGQGLEFLIYFQGNSAPDKSGLPSDRFSAERTGGSVSTLTIQRTQQEDSAVYLCASSTGLAGSGIQETQYFGPGTRLLVL.

The table lists this clonotype with a few counts. The genes are TRBV18 and TRBJ1-1, with D perhaps TRBD1 (5 bases). Germline V gene sequence: CDR1 KGHSH, CDR2 LQKENI. Between the trimmed V and J ends, which lost 2 bases and 1 base, there was a span of 17 bases. The CDR3 runs to 17 residues. CDR3 DNA sequence: TGTGCCAGCTCACCAATCCCCCCGGGGGGGACGAACACTGAAGCTTTCTTT. This sequence encodes CASSPIPPGGTNTEAFF.

The V and J genes are TRBV5-1 and TRBJ1-4; a possible D gene is TRBD1 (5 bases). The V end was cut by 4 bases, the J end by 5 bases, with 12 bases between. CDR3 size: 14 residues. Germline V lookup: CDR1 SGHRS, CDR2 YFSETQ. The CDR3 DNA sequence: TGCGCCAGCAGCCCCGAGGGGAGAAATGAAAAACTGTTTTTT. Translating it yields CASSPEGRNEKLFF.

The sample holds a few counts of this clonotype. The chain combines TRBV5-1 with TRBJ1-5; D might be TRBD1 (6 bases). Trimming removed 0 bases from V and 5 bases from J, with 15 bases in between. CDR3 size: 16 residues. Germline CDR1 is SGHRS and CDR2 is YFSETQ. The CDR3 sequence is CASSLAPGAVHQPQHF. DNA for the CDR3: TGCGCCAGCAGCTTGGCCCCAGGGGCCGTTCATCAGCCCCAGCATTTT.

Ten or more counts support this clonotype. The V gene is TRBV20-1, the J gene TRBJ2-7, with 9 bases fitting TRBD2. The V gene's germline CDR1 is DFQATT and CDR2 SNEGSKA (reference sequence). The CDR3 spans 14 residues. Germline trimming cut 3 bases from V and 4 bases from J; bases unmatched to any gene: 7. CDR3 loop: CSASKTSGPYEQYF. CDR3 DNA: TGCAGTGCTAGTAAGACTAGCGGACCATACGAGCAGTACTTC.

This clonotype was recorded a few times. The CDR3 spells CAISDRAGGHYEQYF. CDR3 in DNA: TGTGCCATCAGTGACCGGGCAGGGGGACACTACGAGCAGTACTTC. V is TRBV10-3 and J is TRBJ2-7; 7 nucleotides align to TRBD1. V was clipped by 3 bases and J by 3 bases; unmatched bases: 8. This CDR3 region has 15 residues. Germline CDR1 is ENHRY and CDR2 is SYGVKD.

The sample holds many counts of this clonotype. The chain combines TRBV29-1 with TRBJ1-2, with D possibly being TRBD1 (6 bases). From germline, CDR1 is SQVTM and CDR2 ANQGSEA. With 5 bases removed from V and 6 bases from J, the gap between germline ends came to 13 bases. The CDR3 is made up of 12 amino acids. This chain's CDR3 is CSVLWGADGYTF. In nucleotides, the CDR3 is TGCAGCGTTTTATGGGGGGCAGATGGCTACACCTTC.

The chain joins TRBV14 to TRBJ2-6, with a possible D match to TRBD1 (6 bases). Trimming cost V 10 bases and J 2 bases, with 21 bases left between them. The length of the CDR3 is 17 residues. Germline CDR1 SGHDN, CDR2 FVKESK. CDR3 residues: CATALSTGIAGANVLTF. Written as DNA, the CDR3 is TGTGCCACCGCCCTCAGTACAGGGATCGCTGGGGCCAACGTCCTGACTTTC.

This clonotype came up many times. The rearrangement joins TRBV20-1 to TRBJ2-3; maybe TRBD2 (6 bases). Trimming pared 0 bases from V and 4 bases from J, leaving 17 bases between. This CDR3 contains 16 residues. Germline V gene sequence: CDR1 DFQATT, CDR2 SNEGSKA (reference sequence). CDR3 sequence reads: CSARDRGLATSDTQYF. The CDR3 coding sequence is TGCAGTGCTAGAGATCGGGGCCTAGCGACCTCAGATACGCAGTATTTT.

This clonotype was seen ten or more times. The chain is built from TRBV5-8 and TRBJ2-2; D possibly corresponds to TRBD1 (6 bases). The CDR3 extends over 13 amino acids. Trimming took 2 bases from V and 4 from J, leaving 6 bases between them. CDR1 is SGHTS and CDR2 is YDEGEE in the germline V gene. CDR3 region: CASSFRGTGELFF. In DNA form, the CDR3 reads TGTGCCAGCAGCTTCAGGGGCACCGGGGAGCTGTTTTTT. The complete variable domain, with remaining parts taken from reference TRBV5-8 and TRBJ2-2, reads EAGVTQSPTHLIKTRGQQATLRCSPISGHTSVYWYQQALGLGLQFLLWYDEGEERNRGNFPPRFSGRQFPNYSSELNVNALELEDSALYLCASSFRGTGELFFGEGSRLTVL.

The V gene is TRBV12-3 or TRBV12-4, the J gene TRBJ1-4, with D hard to call. The V and J ends lost 6 bases and 0 bases respectively, with 11 bases between them. The CDR3 runs 15 residues. This CDR3 reads CASRLGSTTNEKLFF. CDR3 DNA sequence: TGTGCCAGCAGGCTGGGGTCCACAACTAATGAAAAACTGTTTTTT.

This clonotype was detected a few times. DNA for the CDR3: TGTGCCAGCAGTTTAAAGGGGAGCAGTTCACCCCTCCACTTT. This translates into CASSLKGSSSPLHF. V usage is TRBV12-3 or TRBV12-4 and J usage is TRBJ1-6; TRBD1 is a possible D gene (5 bases). This CDR3 has 14 amino acids. Trimming took 2 bases from V and 9 from J, leaving 11 bases between them.

This clonotype was observed at least ten times. The CDR3 spells CASSLGRGGKPQHF. The CDR3 DNA reads TGTGCCAGCAGCTTAGGGAGAGGGGGAAAGCCCCAGCATTTT. The gene calls are TRBV7-2 and TRBJ1-5; D perhaps matches TRBD1 (6 bases). The V gene lost 1 base and the J gene lost 8 bases, with 12 bases spanning the gap. The CDR3 is made up of 14 amino acids. Germline CDR1 SGHTA, CDR2 FQGNSA.

The chain is built from TRBV12-3 or TRBV12-4 and TRBJ1-2; D not certain. The CDR3 has 11 amino acids. Trimming pared 1 base from V and 7 bases from J, leaving 4 bases between. The CDR3 protein is CASSLGAGYTF. The DNA of the CDR3 is TGTGCCAGCAGTTTAGGGGCTGGCTACACCTTC.

This clonotype was observed at least ten times. This chain links TRBV18 with TRBJ2-7, with D hard to call. The V gene lost 3 bases and the J gene lost 0 bases, with 15 bases spanning the gap. The CDR3 has 16 amino acids. Germline assignment: CDR1 KGHSH and CDR2 LQKENI. The CDR3 nucleotides are TGTGCCAGCTCACCCTTTGGATCCAACCCCTCCTACGAGCAGTACTTC. It yields the protein CASSPFGSNPSYEQYF.

This clonotype was picked up many times. This sequence joins TRBV20-1 and TRBJ2-3, with TRBD2 matching over 9 bases. CDR1 and CDR2 (germline): DFQATT, SNEGSKA (reference sequence). CDR3 size: 14 residues. V lost 6 bases and J lost 5; bases outside the gene matches: 9. DNA for the CDR3: TGCAGTGCAATTAGCGGGAGAGGGGAAGATACGCAGTATTTT. It yields the protein CSAISGRGEDTQYF.

This clonotype was observed a handful of times. This chain connects TRBV19 to TRBJ2-7, with D possibly TRBD1 on 5 matching bases. V dropped 6 bases and J dropped 2 bases, with 14 bases sitting between them. The CDR3 runs to 14 residues. CDR1 and CDR2 from the germline V gene are LNHDA and SQIVND (reference sequence). The CDR3: CASSLDSLPYEQYF. In nucleotides, the CDR3 is TGTGCCAGTAGCCTAGACAGTCTCCCCTACGAGCAGTACTTC.

The chain carries TRBV19 and TRBJ1-1; TRBD1 aligns across 8 bases. The CDR3 extends over 13 amino acids. The ends lost 8 bases at V and 7 bases at J; junction bases unmatched: 9. Germline V lookup: CDR1 LNHDA, CDR2 SQIVND (reference sequence). The DNA of the CDR3 is TGTGCCAGTTCCCTCAGGGGGCAGAGTGAAGCTTTCTTT. This encodes CASSLRGQSEAFF.

This clonotype was observed a few times. The chain has TRBV6-5 and TRBJ2-4; tentative D call: TRBD1 (7 bases). Trimming took 0 bases from V and 8 from J, leaving 11 bases between them. Looked up from germline, CDR1 is MNHEY and CDR2 is SVGAGI. The CDR3 consists of 14 residues. CDR3 residues: CASSYSGRGDIQYF. CDR3 coding DNA: TGTGCCAGCAGTTACTCGGGCAGGGGGGACATTCAGTACTTC.

This clonotype was found many times. This sequence joins TRBV6-5 and TRBJ1-5, with 9 bases identical to TRBD1. Per germline, CDR1 MNHEY and CDR2 SVGAGI. The V segment lost 5 bases and the J segment 6 bases; nucleotides outside the gene matches: 8. The CDR3 extends over 15 amino acids. In nucleotides, the CDR3 is TGTGCCAGCAGTACCCTACAGGGGGCCGGTCAGCCCCAGCATTTT. Amino acids: CASSTLQGAGQPQHF.